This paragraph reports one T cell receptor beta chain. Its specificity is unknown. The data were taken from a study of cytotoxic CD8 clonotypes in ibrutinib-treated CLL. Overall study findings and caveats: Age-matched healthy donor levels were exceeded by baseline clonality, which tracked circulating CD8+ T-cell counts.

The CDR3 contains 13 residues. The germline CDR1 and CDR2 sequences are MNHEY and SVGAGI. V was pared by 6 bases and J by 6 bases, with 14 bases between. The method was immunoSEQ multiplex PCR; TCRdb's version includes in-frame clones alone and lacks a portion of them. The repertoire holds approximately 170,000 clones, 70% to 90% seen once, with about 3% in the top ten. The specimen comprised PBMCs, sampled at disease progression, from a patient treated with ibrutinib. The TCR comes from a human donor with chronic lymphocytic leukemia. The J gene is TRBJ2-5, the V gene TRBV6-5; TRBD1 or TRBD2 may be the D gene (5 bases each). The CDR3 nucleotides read TGTGCCAGCAGCTCGCAGAGGGGCCAGACCCAGTACTTC. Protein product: CASSSQRGQTQYF.